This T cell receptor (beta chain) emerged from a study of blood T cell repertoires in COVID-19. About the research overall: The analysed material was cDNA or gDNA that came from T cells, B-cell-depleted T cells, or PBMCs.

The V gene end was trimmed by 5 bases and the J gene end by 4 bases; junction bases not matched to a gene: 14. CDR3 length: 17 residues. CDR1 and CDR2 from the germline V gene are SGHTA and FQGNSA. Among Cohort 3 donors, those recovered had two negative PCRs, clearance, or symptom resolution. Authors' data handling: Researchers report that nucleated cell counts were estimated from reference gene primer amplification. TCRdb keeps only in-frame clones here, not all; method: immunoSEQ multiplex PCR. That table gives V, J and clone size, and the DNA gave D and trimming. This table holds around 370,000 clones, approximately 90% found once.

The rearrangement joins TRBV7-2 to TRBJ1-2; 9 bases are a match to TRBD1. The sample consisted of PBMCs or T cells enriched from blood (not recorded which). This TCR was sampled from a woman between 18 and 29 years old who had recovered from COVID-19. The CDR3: CASSPGTGNLPLYGYTF. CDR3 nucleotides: TGTGCCAGCAGCCCGGGGACAGGGAATTTACCCCTCTATGGCTACACCTTC.